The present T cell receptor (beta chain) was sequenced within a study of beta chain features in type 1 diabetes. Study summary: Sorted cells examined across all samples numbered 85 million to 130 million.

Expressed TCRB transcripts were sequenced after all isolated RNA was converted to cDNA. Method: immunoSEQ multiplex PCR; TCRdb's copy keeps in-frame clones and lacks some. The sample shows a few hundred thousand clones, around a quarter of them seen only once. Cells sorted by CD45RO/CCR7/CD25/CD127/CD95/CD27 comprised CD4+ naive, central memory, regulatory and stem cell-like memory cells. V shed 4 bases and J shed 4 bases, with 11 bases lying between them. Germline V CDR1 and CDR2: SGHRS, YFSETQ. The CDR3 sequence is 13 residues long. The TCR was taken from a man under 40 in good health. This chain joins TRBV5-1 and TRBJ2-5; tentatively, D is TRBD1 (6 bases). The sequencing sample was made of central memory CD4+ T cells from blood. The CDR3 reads CASSPPGVETQYF. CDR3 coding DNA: TGCGCCAGCAGCCCCCCAGGGGTAGAGACCCAGTACTTC.